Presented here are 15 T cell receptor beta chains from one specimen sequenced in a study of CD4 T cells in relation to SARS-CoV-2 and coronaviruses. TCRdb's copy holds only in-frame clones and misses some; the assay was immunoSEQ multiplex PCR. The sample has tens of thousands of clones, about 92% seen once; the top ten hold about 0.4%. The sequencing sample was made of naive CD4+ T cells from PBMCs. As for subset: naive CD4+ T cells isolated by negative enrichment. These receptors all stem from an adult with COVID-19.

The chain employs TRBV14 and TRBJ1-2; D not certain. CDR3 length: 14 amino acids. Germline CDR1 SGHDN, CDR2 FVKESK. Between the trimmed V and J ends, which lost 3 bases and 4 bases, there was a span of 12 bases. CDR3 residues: CASSHTFMFYGYTF. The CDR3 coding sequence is TGTGCCAGCAGCCACACGTTCATGTTCTATGGCTACACCTTC.

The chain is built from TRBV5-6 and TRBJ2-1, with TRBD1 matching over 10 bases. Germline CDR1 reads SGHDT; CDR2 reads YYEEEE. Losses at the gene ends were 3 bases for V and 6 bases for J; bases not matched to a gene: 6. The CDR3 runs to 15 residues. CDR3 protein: CASSSRQGAGNEQFF. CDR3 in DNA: TGTGCCAGCAGCTCACGACAGGGGGCAGGCAATGAGCAGTTCTTC.

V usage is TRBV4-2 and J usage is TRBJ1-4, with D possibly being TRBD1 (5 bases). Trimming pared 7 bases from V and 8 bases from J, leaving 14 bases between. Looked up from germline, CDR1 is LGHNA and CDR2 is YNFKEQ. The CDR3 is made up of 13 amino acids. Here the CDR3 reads CASTRLGEEKLFF. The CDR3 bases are TGTGCCAGCACACGTTTAGGGGAAGAAAAACTGTTTTTT.

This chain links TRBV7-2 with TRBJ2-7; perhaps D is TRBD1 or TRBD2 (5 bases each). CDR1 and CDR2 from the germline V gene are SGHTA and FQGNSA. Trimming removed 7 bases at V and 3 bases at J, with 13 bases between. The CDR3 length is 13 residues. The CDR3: CASTPGPFYEQYF. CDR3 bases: TGTGCCAGCACCCCGGGACCGTTCTACGAGCAGTACTTC.

The CDR3 loop reads CATSDFRKGNGYTF. In DNA form, the CDR3 reads TGTGCCACCAGTGATTTTAGAAAGGGGAATGGCTACACCTTC. V is TRBV24-1 and J is TRBJ1-2, with D perhaps matching TRBD1 (5 bases). In germline, CDR1 is KGHDR, CDR2 SFDVKD. Trimming cost V 1 base and J 6 bases, with 11 bases left between them. The CDR3 is 14 residues long.

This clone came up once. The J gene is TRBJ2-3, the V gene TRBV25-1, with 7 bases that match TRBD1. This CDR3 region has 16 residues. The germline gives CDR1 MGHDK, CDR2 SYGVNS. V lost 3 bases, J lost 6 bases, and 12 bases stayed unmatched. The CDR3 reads CASSDLGQGDPDTQYF. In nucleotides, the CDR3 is TGTGCCAGCAGTGATTTAGGGCAGGGGGACCCTGATACGCAGTATTTT. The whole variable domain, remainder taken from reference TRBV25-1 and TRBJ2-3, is EADIYQTPRYLVIGTGKKITLECSQTMGHDKMYWYQQDPGMELHLIHYSYGVNSTEKGDLSSESTVSRIRTEHFPLTLESARPSHTSQYLCASSDLGQGDPDTQYFGPGTRLTVL.

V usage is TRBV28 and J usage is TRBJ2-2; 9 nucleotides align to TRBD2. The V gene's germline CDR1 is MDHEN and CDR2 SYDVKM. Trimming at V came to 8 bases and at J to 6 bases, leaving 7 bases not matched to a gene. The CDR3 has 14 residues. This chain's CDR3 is CASLAGGPPGELFF. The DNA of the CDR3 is TGTGCCAGCCTGGCGGGAGGGCCCCCCGGGGAGCTGTTTTTT. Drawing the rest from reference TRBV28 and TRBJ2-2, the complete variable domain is DVKVTQSSRYLVKRTGEKVFLECVQDMDHENMFWYRQDPGLGLRLIYFSYDVKMKEKGDIPEGYSVSREKKERFSLILESASTNQTSMYLCASLAGGPPGELFFGEGSRLTVL.

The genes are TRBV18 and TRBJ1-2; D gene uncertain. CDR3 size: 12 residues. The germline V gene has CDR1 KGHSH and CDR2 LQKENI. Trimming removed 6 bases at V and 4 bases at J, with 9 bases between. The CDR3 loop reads CASSSETYGYTF. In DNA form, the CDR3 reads TGTGCCAGCTCTTCGGAAACCTATGGCTACACCTTC.

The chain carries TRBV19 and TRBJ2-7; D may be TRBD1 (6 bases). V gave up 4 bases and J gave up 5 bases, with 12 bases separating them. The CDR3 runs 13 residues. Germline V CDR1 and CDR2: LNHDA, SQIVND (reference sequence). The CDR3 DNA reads TGTGCCAGTAGTAGACAACAGGGCCACGAGCAGTACTTC. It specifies CASSRQQGHEQYF.

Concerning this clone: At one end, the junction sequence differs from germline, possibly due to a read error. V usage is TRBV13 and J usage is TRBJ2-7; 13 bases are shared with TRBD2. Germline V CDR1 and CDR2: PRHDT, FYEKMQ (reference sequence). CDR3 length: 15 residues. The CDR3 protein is CASSSWTSGSSLASF. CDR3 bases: TGTGCCAGCAGCTCGTGGACTAGCGGGAGTTCTCTCGCGAGCTTC.

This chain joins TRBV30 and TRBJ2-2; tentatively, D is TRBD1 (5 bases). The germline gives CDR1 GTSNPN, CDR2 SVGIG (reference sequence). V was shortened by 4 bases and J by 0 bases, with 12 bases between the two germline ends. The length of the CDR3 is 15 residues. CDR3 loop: CAWKQQGANTGELFF. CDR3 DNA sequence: TGTGCCTGGAAGCAGCAGGGCGCGAACACCGGGGAGCTGTTTTTT.

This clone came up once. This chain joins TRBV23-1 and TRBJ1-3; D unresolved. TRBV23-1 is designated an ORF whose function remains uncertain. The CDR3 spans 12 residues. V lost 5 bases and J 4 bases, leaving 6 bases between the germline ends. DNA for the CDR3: TGCGCCAGCAGTTTCGTCGGAAACACCATATATTTT. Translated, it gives CASSFVGNTIYF.

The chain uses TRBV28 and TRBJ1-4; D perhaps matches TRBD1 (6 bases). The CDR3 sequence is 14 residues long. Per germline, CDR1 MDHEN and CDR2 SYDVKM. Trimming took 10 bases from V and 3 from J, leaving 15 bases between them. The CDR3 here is CATDSAGANEKLFF. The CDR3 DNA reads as TGTGCCACGGATTCGGCAGGGGCTAATGAAAAACTGTTTTTT.

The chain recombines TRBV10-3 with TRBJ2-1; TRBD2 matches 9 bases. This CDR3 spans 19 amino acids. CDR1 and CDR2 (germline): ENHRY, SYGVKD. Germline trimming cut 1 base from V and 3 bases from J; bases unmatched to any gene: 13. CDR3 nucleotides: TGTGCCATCAGTGAGTATGAAGGTGTCAGAGCGGGAGGCTACAATGAGCAGTTCTTC. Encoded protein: CAISEYEGVRAGGYNEQFF.

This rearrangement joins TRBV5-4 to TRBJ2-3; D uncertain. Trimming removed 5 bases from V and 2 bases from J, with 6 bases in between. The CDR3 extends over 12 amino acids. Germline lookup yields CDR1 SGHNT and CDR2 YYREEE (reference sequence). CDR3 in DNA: TGTGCCAGCAGTTCTACCACAGATACGCAGTATTTT. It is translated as CASSSTTDTQYF.